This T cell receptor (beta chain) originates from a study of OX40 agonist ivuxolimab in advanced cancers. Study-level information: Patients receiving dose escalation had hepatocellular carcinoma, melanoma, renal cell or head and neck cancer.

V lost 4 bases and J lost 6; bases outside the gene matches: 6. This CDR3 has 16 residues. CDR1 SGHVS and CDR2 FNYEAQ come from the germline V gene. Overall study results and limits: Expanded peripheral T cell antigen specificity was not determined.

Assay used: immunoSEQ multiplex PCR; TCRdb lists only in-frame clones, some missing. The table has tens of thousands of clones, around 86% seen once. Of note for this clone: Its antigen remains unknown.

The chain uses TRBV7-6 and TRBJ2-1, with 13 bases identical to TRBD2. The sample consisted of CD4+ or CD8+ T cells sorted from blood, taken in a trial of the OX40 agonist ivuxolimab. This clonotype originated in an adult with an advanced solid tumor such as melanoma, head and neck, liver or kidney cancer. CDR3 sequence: CASSSRLAGGVNEQFF. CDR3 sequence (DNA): TGTGCCAGCAGCTCTAGACTAGCGGGGGGCGTCAATGAGCAGTTCTTC.